This T cell receptor beta chain came from a study of blood T cell repertoires in COVID-19. Study details: Samples of COVID-19 (acute and convalescent) were obtained from the United States, Italy and Spain. PBMCs, B-cell-depleted T cells, or T cells provided the cDNA or gDNA that made up the material.

Concerning this clone itself: A read error may account for a junction end that differs from germline.

In the original analysis: Amplified reference gene primers provided the basis for estimating nucleated cell counts. Only in-frame clones appear in the TCRdb table, and some are missing; sequencing was by immunoSEQ multiplex PCR. V and J calls plus clone size are reproduced from that table; the DNA served to infer D and trimming. The top ten hold 3.6% of the sample, which has 250,000 to 300,000 clones, approximately 86% seen once. The germline gives CDR1 SGHRS, CDR2 YFSETQ. This CDR3 contains 13 residues. The sequenced sample consisted of peripheral blood. This receptor was identified in a man in his late teens or twenties with active or convalescent COVID-19. The rearrangement links TRBV5-1 to TRBJ1-2; 8 bases agree with TRBD1. Here the CDR3 DNA reads TGCGCCAGCAGATTGGGACAGGCGGATGGCTACACCTTC. Translating it yields CASRLGQADGYTF.